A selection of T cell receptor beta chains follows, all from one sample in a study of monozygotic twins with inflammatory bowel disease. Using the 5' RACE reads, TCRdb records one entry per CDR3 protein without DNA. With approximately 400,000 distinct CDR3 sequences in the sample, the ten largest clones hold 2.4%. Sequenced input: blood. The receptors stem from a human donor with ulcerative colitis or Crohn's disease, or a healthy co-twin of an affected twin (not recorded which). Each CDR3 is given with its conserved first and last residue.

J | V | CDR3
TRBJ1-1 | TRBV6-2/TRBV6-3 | CASSYFAGPGGAFF
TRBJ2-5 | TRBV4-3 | CASSQGTLGTGQETQYF
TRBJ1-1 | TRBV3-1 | CASSQGQGRFSEAFF
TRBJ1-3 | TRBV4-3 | CASSQDPWAGGNTIYF
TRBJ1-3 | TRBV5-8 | CASSLWGFGGNTIYF
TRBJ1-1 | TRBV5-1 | CASSLRDGNTEAFF
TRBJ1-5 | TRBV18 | CASSPGRTSNQPQHF
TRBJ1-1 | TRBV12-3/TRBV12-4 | CASSLRTEAFF
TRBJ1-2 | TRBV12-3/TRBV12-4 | CASSSDRGRGGYTF
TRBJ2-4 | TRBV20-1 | CSASWQSLAKNIQYF
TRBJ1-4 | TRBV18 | CASSPGARNNEKLFF
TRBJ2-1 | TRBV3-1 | CASSQGSGGGQLF
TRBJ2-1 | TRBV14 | CASSPSLAGSNEQFF
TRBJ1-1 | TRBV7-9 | CASSYRGGGSYTEAFF
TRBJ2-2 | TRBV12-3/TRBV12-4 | CASSPFGGGNTGELFF
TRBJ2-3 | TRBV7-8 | CASGVAGGRTDTQYF
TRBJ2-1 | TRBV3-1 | CASSQDWKGGGNEQFF
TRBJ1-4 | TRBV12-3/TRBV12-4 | CASSLGTVVEKLFF
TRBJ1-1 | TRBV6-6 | CASNQGNTEAFF
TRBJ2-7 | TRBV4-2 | CASSQPLSGRDYEQYF
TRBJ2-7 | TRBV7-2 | CASSPYTGSSYEQYF
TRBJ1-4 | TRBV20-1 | CSARPSLDSDEKLFF
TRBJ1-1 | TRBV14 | CASSQGGRKNTEAFF
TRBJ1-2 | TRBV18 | CASSPPTGNYGYTF
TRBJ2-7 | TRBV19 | CASSMGAGAGEQYF
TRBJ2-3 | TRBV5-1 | CASTRGQSSTDTQYF
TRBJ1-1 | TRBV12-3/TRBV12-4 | CASSLIGGMNTEAFF
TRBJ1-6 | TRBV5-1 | CASRAGDFNNSPLHF
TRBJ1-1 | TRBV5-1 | CASSLWGQGNTEAFF
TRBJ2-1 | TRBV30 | CAWSAEGQGGNEQFF
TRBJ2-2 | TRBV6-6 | CASTPGARTGELFF
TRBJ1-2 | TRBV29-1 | CSVEGGYGYTF
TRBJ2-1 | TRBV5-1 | CASSLVSWDRGNEQFF
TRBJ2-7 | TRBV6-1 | CASDSAYEQCF
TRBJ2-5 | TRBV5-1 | CASSWSIGQGAETQYF
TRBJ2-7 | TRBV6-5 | CASSYRPGQGSYEQYF
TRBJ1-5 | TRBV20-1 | CSARDREARQPQHF
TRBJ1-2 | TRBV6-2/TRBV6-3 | CASIGRDSNGYTF
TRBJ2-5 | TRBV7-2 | CASCHWDFQETQYF
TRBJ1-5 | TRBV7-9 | CASSLKGQPQHF